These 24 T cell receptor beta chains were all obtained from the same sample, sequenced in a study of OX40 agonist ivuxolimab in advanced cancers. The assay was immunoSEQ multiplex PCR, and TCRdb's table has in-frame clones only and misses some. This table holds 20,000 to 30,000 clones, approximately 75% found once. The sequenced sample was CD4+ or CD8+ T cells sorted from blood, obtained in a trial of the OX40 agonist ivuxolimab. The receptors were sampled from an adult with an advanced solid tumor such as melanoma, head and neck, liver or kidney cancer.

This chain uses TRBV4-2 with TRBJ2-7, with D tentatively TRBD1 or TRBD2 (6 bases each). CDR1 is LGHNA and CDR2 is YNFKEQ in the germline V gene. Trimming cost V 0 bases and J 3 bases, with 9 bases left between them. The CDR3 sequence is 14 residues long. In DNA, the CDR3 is TGTGCCAGCAGCCAAGAGGGGGGCCTCTACGAGCAGTACTTC. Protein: CASSQEGGLYEQYF.

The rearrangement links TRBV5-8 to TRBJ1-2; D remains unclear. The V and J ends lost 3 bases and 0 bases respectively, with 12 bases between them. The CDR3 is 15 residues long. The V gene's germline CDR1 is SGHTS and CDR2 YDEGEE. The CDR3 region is CASSSADTANYGYTF. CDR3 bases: TGTGCCAGCAGCTCCGCCGATACAGCTAACTATGGCTACACCTTC.

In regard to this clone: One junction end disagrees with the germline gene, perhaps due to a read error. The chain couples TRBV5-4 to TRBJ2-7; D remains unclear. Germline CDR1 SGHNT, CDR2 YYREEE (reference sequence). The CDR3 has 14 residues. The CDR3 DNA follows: TGCGCCAGCAGCTTGCCAACACCCCCCTACGAGCAGTACTTC. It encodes CASSLPTPPYEQYF.

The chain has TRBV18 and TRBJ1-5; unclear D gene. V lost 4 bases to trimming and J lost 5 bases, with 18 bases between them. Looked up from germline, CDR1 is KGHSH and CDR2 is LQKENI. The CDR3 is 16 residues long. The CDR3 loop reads CASSLAGGYWDQPQHF. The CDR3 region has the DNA TGTGCCAGCTCACTTGCGGGAGGTTATTGGGATCAGCCCCAGCATTTT.

This CDR3 is CASSADSTDTQYF. The CDR3 DNA reads TGTGCCAGCAGCGCGGACAGCACAGATACGCAGTATTTT. The V gene is TRBV11-2, the J gene TRBJ2-3, with D unresolved. The CDR3 length is 13 residues. Germline V gene lookup returns CDR1 SGHAT and CDR2 FQNNGV. V gave up 5 bases and J gave up 0 bases, with 6 bases separating them. The full variable domain, in which reference TRBV11-2 and TRBJ2-3 provide the parts outside the CDR3, is EAGVAQSPRYKIIEKRQSVAFWCNPISGHATLYWYQQILGQGPKLLIQFQNNGVVDDSQLPKDRFSAERLKGVDSTLKIQPAKLEDSAVYLCASSADSTDTQYFGPGTRLTVL.

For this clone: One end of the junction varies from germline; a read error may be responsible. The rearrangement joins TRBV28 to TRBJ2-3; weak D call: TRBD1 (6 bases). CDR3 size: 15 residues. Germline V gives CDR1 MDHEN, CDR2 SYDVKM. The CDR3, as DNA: TGTACCAGTCGAGGACAGATTAGAGGCACAGATACGCAGTATTTT. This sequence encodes CTSRGQIRGTDTQYF.

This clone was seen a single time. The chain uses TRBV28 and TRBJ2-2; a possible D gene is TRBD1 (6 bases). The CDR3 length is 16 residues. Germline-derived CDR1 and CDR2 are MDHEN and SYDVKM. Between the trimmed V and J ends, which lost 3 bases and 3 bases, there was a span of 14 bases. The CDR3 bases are TGTGCCAGCAGTTTCACGGACAGATCGGACACCGGGGAGCTGTTTTTT. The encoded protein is CASSFTDRSDTGELFF.

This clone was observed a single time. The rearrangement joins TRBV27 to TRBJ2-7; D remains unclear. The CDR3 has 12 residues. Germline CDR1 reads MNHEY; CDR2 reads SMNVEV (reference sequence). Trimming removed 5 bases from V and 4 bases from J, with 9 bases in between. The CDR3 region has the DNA TGTGCCAGCAGTACTTTTGGTTACGAGCAGTACTTC. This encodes CASSTFGYEQYF.

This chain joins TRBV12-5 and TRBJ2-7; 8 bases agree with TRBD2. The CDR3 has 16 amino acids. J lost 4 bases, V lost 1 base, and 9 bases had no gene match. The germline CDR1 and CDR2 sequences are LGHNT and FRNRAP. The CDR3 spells CASGLDPGGGFYEQYF. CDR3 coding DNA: TGTGCTAGTGGTTTGGATCCGGGAGGGGGGTTTTACGAGCAGTACTTC.

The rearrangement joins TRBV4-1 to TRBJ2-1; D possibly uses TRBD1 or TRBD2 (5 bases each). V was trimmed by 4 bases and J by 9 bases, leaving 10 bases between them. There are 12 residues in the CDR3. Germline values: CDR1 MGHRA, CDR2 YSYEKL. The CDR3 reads CASSRGVGEQFF. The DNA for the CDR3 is TGCGCCAGCAGCCGAGGGGTGGGTGAGCAGTTCTTC.

CDR3 region: CASSYTVGANSPLHF. Written as DNA, the CDR3 is TGTGCCAGCAGCTATACAGTGGGGGCTAATTCACCCCTCCACTTT. The chain is built from TRBV7-6 and TRBJ1-6, with D perhaps matching TRBD1 (6 bases). The V gene lost 4 bases and the J gene lost 6 bases, with 13 bases spanning the gap. Looked up from germline, CDR1 is SGHVS and CDR2 is FNYEAQ. The length of the CDR3 is 15 residues.

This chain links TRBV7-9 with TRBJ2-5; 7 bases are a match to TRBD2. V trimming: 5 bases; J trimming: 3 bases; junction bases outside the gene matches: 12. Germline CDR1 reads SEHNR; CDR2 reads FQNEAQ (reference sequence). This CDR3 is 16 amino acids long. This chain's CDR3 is CASSERDARHEETQYF. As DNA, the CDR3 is TGTGCCAGCAGCGAGCGGGACGCCCGGCATGAAGAGACCCAGTACTTC.

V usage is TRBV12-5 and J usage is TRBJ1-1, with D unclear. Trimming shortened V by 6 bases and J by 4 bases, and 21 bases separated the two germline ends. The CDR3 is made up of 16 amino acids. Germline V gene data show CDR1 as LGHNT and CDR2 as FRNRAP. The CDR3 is CASGFGKYGVGTEAFF. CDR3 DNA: TGTGCTAGTGGCTTCGGAAAGTATGGGGTCGGCACTGAAGCTTTCTTT.

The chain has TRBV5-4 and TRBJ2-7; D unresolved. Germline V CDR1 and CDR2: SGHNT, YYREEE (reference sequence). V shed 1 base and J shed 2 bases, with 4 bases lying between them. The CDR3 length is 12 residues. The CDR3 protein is CASSLYTYEQYF. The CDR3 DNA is TGTGCCAGCAGCTTGTACACCTACGAGCAGTACTTC.

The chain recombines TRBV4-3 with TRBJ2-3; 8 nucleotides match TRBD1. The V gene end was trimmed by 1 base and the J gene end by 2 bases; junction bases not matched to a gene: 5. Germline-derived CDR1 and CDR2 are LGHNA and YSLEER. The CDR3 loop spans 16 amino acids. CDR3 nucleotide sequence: TGCGCCAGCAGCCAAGGGACAGGGTCGGACACAGATACGCAGTATTTT. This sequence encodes CASSQGTGSDTDTQYF.

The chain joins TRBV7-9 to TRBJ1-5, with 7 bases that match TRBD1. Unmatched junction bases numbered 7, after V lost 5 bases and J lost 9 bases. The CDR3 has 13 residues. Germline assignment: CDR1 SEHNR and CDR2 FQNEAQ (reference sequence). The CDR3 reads CASSPGGLRPQHF. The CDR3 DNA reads TGTGCCAGCAGCCCAGGGGGTCTACGGCCCCAGCATTTT.

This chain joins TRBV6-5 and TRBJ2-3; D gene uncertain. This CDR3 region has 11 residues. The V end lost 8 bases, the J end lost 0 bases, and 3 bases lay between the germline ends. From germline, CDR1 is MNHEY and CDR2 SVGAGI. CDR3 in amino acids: CASWSTDTQYF. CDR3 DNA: TGTGCCAGCTGGAGCACAGATACGCAGTATTTT.

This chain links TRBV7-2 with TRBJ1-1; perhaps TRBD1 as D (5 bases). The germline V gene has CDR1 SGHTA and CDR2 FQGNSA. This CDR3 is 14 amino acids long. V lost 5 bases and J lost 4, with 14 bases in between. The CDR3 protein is CASSPGWGTTEAFF. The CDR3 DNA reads TGTGCCAGCAGCCCAGGGTGGGGGACCACTGAAGCTTTCTTT. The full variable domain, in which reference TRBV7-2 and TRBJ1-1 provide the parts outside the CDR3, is GAGVSQSPSNKVTEKGKDVELRCDPISGHTALYWYRQSLGQGLEFLIYFQGNSAPDKSGLPSDRFSAERTGGSVSTLTIQRTQQEDSAVYLCASSPGWGTTEAFFGQGTRLTVV.

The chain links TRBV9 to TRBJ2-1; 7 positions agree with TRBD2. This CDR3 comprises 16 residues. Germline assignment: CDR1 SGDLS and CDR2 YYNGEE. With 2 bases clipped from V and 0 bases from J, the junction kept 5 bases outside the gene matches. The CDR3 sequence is CASSVGGGSSYNEQFF. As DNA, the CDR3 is TGTGCCAGCAGCGTCGGCGGGGGAAGCTCCTACAATGAGCAGTTCTTC.

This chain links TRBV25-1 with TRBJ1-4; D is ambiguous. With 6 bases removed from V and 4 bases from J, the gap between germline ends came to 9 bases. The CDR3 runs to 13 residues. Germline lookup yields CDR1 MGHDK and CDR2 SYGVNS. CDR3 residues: CASRQAFNEKLFF. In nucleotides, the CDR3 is TGTGCCAGCAGGCAGGCCTTTAATGAAAAACTGTTTTTT.

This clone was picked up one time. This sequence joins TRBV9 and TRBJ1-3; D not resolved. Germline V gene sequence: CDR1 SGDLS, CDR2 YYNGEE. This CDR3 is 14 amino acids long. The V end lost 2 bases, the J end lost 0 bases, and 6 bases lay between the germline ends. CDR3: CASSVFDSGNTIYF. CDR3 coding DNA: TGTGCCAGCAGCGTTTTCGACTCTGGAAACACCATATATTTT.

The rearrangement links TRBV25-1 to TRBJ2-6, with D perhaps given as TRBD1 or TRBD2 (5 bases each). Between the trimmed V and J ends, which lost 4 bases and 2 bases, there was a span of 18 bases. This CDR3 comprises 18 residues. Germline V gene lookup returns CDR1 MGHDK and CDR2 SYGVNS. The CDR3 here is CASSGPGQGPPGANVLTF. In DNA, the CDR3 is TGTGCCAGCAGTGGCCCGGGCCAGGGACCTCCTGGGGCCAACGTCCTGACTTTC.

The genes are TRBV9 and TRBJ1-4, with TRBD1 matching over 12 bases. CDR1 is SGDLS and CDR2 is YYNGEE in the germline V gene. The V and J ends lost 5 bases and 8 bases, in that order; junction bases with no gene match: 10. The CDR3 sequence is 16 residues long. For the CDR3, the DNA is TGTGCCAGCAGTTCCGGGACAGGGGGCGTGAGAGAAAAACTGTTTTTT. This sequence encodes CASSSGTGGVREKLFF.

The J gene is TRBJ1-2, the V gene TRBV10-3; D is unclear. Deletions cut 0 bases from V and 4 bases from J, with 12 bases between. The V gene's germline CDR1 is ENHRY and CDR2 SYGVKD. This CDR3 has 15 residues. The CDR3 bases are TGTGCCATCAGTGAGTCGGGGTGGGCGGCCTATGGCTACACCTTC. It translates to CAISESGWAAYGYTF.